This T cell receptor (beta chain) was documented in a study of shared clonotypes between healthy human individuals. TCRdb's table, derived via immunoSEQ multiplex PCR, lists solely in-frame clones and lacks some. The sample holds fewer than 800,000 clones, about 91% seen once. Trimming stripped 3 bases from V and 6 bases from J, with 7 bases between. CDR1 and CDR2 from the germline V gene are SGHRS and YFSETQ. This CDR3 has 12 amino acids. As for this clone: The identical CDR3 is also encoded by other nucleotide sequences in the sample.

The naive CD8 population came from CD45RO-negative cells selected for CCR7, without terminally differentiated effector memory CD45RA+ cells. The clonotype originates from a man in his thirties or forties in good health. The sample was naive CD8+ T cells sorted from blood. The rearrangement joins TRBV5-1 to TRBJ2-1; D perhaps matches TRBD2 (5 bases). The CDR3 DNA reads as TGCGCCAGCAGCTCGGACTCCAATGAGCAGTTCTTC. This encodes CASSSDSNEQFF.